What follows are 4 T cell receptor beta chains derived from one specimen sequenced in a study of tumor and adjacent non-tumor tissue in lung cancer. RNA was extracted from bulk tissue without any cell sorting. A modified ARM-PCR protocol with three rounds of nested PCR amplified TCRbeta. TCRdb re-analysed the multiplex PCR reads in MiXCR, keeping a single row per CDR3 protein. The sample has under 140,000 distinct CDR3 sequences; over 70% are singletons. Sequencing used lung tumor tissue. These receptors were collected from a man between 65 and 80 years old with non-small cell lung cancer.

This chain joins TRBV11-3 and TRBJ2-1; TRBD2 matches at 7 bases. J was trimmed by 4 bases and V by 7 bases; bases with no gene match: 10. The CDR3 consists of 15 residues. Germline loops: CDR1 SGHNT, CDR2 YENEEA. CDR3 nucleotide sequence: TGTGCCAGCACTCGACTAGCCGGGGGATACAATGAGCAGTTCTTC. It codes for CASTRLAGGYNEQFF.

With regard to this clonotype: This may be a read error: a much more frequent sequence differs by one nucleotide. The CDR3 loop reads CASSFRQYYEQFF. The CDR3 region has the DNA TGTGCCAGCAGTTTCCGACAGTACTATGAGCAGTTCTTC. V gene TRBV28 combines with J gene TRBJ2-1; D may be TRBD1 (5 bases). CDR3 size: 13 residues. Germline CDR1 reads MDHEN; CDR2 reads SYDVKM. V was pared by 3 bases and J by 8 bases, with 11 bases between.

As regards this clonotype: At one of its ends the junction is not consistent with the germline gene, which may arise from a read error. The V gene is TRBV6-5, the J gene TRBJ2-7; D might be TRBD2 (5 bases). CDR1 and CDR2 from the germline V gene are MNHEY and SVGAGI. CDR3 length: 14 amino acids. The CDR3 here is CVSGYVGYSYEQYF. The CDR3 DNA reads as TGTGTCAGCGGTTACGTTGGCTACAGCTACGAGCAGTACTTC.

In regard to this clonotype: A read error may produce the germline difference seen at one junction end. The V and J genes are TRBV7-9 and TRBJ2-2; D gene uncertain. CDR1 is SEHNR and CDR2 is FQNEAQ in the germline V gene (reference sequence). This CDR3 has 16 amino acids. The CDR3 loop reads CANSLLGLGHTGELFF. In nucleotides, the CDR3 is TGTGCCAACAGCCTTCTGGGCTTAGGGCACACCGGGGAGCTGTTTTTT.